This T cell receptor (beta chain) emerged from a study of T cell responses to AZD1222 COVID-19 vaccine. Here immunoSEQ multiplex PCR was the method, and the copy in TCRdb shows in-frame clones only, minus some. The data hold 95,000 to 150,000 clones, with about 90% observed a single time. V lost 4 bases, J lost 5 bases, and 7 bases stayed unmatched. CDR3 size: 15 residues. Germline lookup yields CDR1 KGHSH and CDR2 LQKENI. This specimen was peripheral blood, taken on day 0 of AZD1222 vaccination. This receptor was taken from an adult in good health. The rearrangement links TRBV18 to TRBJ1-2; TRBD1 matches 10 bases. The CDR3: CASSRGTGDGYGYTF. CDR3 in DNA: TGTGCCAGCTCACGCGGGACAGGGGACGGGTATGGCTACACCTTC.